These 4 T cell receptor beta chains came from one sample sequenced in a study of identifying expanded T cells in peripheral blood. Sequenced by immunoSEQ multiplex PCR; TCRdb stores in-frame clones only, minus some. This table holds roughly 130,000 clones, 80% to 90% found once. Sequenced material: blood. The receptors were sampled from a person aged 18 to 70 in good health.

This clone has only one observation. The chain has TRBV2 and TRBJ1-6; D remains ambiguous. V dropped 2 bases and J dropped 0 bases, with 8 bases sitting between them. This CDR3 comprises 16 residues. Germline V gene sequence: CDR1 SNHLY, CDR2 FYNNEI. This CDR3 reads CASSENRSSYNSPLHF. CDR3 nucleotides: TGTGCCAGCAGTGAAAACCGGAGCTCCTATAATTCACCCCTCCACTTT.

The V gene is TRBV18, the J gene TRBJ1-2; 10 bases are shared with TRBD1. This CDR3 is built from 15 residues. Germline V CDR1 and CDR2: KGHSH, LQKENI. J lost 7 bases, V lost 3 bases, and 8 bases had no gene match. The CDR3 DNA sequence: TGTGCCAGCTCACCGCCGGGACAGGGGTCGGTTGGCTACACCTTC. Translation gives CASSPPGQGSVGYTF.

V usage is TRBV6-1 and J usage is TRBJ2-7; TRBD1 matches at 7 bases. The germline CDR1 and CDR2 sequences are MNHNS and SASEGT. The ends lost 8 bases at V and 4 bases at J; junction bases unmatched: 14. This CDR3 comprises 15 residues. CDR3 amino acids: CASVAGTAFPYEQYF. The CDR3 nucleotides are TGTGCCAGCGTCGCCGGGACAGCTTTTCCTTACGAGCAGTACTTC.

The chain combines TRBV7-8 with TRBJ1-4; 9 bases line up with TRBD1. The CDR3 runs 16 residues. CDR1 is SGHVS and CDR2 is FQNEAQ in the germline V gene. With 4 bases clipped from V and 5 bases from J, the junction kept 8 bases outside the gene matches. The CDR3 bases are TGTGCCAGCAGCTCAGCCTTGGGGACAGGGAATGAAAAACTGTTTTTT. It encodes CASSSALGTGNEKLFF.